The rows below give T cell receptor beta chains drawn from one sample of a study of blood T cell repertoires in COVID-19. TCRdb keeps only in-frame clones here, not all; method: immunoSEQ multiplex PCR. The sample gives around 150,000 clones, around 87% of which show up once; 6.6% is in the top ten. Sequences were obtained from PBMCs or T cells enriched from blood (not recorded which). The receptors were gathered from a woman aged 50 to 60 who had recovered from COVID-19. Both conserved end residues are part of each CDR3. Each record gives: clone size, J gene, V gene, CDR3 length, D gene, CDR3 protein, CDR3 DNA. D genes are given only for firm matches. A clone size is listed for some rows: how often the clone was seen (once, few, many), or a class if it is expanded.

clone size: NA
J gene: TRBJ1-2
V gene: TRBV6-5
CDR3 length: 14
D gene: NA
CDR3 protein: CASSAVAGPYGYTF
CDR3 DNA: TGTGCCAGCAGCGCAGTCGCAGGGCCCTATGGCTACACCTTC

clone size: NA
J gene: TRBJ2-2
V gene: TRBV4-2
CDR3 length: 16
D gene: TRBD2
CDR3 protein: CASSQAGSGDTGELFF
CDR3 DNA: TGTGCCAGCAGCCAAGCTGGTAGCGGGGACACCGGGGAGCTGTTTTTT

clone size: NA
J gene: TRBJ1-2
V gene: TRBV12-3/TRBV12-4
CDR3 length: 13
D gene: TRBD1
CDR3 protein: CASSITGGYGYTF
CDR3 DNA: TGTGCCAGCAGTATAACAGGGGGTTATGGCTACACCTTC

clone size: NA
J gene: TRBJ2-7
V gene: TRBV7-9
CDR3 length: 14
D gene: TRBD2
CDR3 protein: CASSLLGGAYEQYF
CDR3 DNA: TGTGCCAGCAGCTTGCTCGGGGGGGCTTACGAGCAGTACTTC

clone size: NA
J gene: TRBJ1-5
V gene: TRBV19
CDR3 length: 16
D gene: TRBD1
CDR3 protein: CASSIGQGVLNQPQHF
CDR3 DNA: TGTGCCAGTAGTATAGGGCAGGGGGTTCTCAATCAGCCCCAGCATTTT

clone size: NA
J gene: TRBJ1-5
V gene: TRBV2
CDR3 length: 14
D gene: TRBD1
CDR3 protein: CASRTGYSNQPQHF
CDR3 DNA: TGTGCCAGCAGGACAGGGTATAGCAATCAGCCCCAGCATTTT

clone size: few
J gene: TRBJ2-2
V gene: TRBV7-2
CDR3 length: 16
D gene: NA
CDR3 protein: CASSLSGRGNTGELFF
CDR3 DNA: TGTGCCAGCAGCTTATCCGGGCGGGGGAACACCGGGGAGCTGTTTTTT

clone size: NA
J gene: TRBJ2-7
V gene: TRBV14
CDR3 length: 14
D gene: NA
CDR3 protein: CASSRNRDSYEQYF
CDR3 DNA: TGTGCCAGCAGCCGAAACAGGGACTCCTACGAGCAGTACTTC

clone size: NA
J gene: TRBJ1-2
V gene: TRBV6-2/TRBV6-3
CDR3 length: 15
D gene: NA
CDR3 protein: CASSYSKQRGYGYTF
CDR3 DNA: TGTGCCAGCAGTTACTCGAAACAGCGAGGGTATGGCTACACCTTC

clone size: NA
J gene: TRBJ2-4
V gene: TRBV9
CDR3 length: 10
D gene: NA
CDR3 protein: CASSPPRGYF
CDR3 DNA: TGTGCCAGCAGCCCACCCCGGGGGTACTTC